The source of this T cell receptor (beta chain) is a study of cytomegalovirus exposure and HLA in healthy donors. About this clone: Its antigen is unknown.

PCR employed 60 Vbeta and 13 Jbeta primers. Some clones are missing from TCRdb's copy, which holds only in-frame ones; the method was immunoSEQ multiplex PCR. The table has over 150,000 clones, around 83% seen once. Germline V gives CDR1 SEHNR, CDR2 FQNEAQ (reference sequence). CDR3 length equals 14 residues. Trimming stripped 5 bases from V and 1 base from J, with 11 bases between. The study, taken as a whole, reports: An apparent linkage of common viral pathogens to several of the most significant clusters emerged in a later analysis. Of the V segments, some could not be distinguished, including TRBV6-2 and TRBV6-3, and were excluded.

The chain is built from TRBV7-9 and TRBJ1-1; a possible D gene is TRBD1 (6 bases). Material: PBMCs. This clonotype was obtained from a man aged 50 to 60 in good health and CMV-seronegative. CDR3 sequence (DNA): TGTGCCAGCAGCCCATGGACAGCGAACACTGAAGCTTTCTTT. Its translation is CASSPWTANTEAFF.